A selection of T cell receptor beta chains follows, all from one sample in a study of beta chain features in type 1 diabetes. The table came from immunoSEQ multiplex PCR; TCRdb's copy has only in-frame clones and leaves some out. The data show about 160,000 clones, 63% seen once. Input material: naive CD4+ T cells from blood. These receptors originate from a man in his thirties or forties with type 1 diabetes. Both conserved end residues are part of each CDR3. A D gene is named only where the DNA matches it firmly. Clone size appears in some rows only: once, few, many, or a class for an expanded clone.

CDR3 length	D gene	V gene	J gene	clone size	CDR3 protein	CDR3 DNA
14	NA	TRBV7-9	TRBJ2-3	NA	CASSLASGLDTQYF	TGTGCCAGCAGCTTAGCCTCAGGGTTAGATACGCAGTATTTT
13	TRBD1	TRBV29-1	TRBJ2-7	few	CSVTTGANDEQYF	TGCAGCGTCACGACAGGGGCAAATGACGAGCAGTACTTC
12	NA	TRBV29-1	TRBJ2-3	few	CSVDGRTDTQYF	TGCAGCGTAGACGGCCGCACAGATACGCAGTATTTT
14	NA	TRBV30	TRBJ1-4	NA	CAWSVTGVNEKLFF	TGTGCCTGGAGTGTGACAGGCGTTAATGAAAAACTGTTTTTT
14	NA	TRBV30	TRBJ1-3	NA	CAWTRTAAGNTIYF	TGTGCCTGGACGAGGACGGCGGCGGGAAACACCATATATTTT
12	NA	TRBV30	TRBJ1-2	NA	CAWSVLGYGYTF	TGTGCCTGGAGTGTACTTGGGTATGGCTACACCTTC
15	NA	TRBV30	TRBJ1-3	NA	CAWSRGSSAGNTIYF	TGTGCCTGGAGTAGGGGGAGTAGCGCTGGAAACACCATATATTTT
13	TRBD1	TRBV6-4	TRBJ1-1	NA	CASSLTGDTEAFF	TGTGCCAGCAGTTTGACAGGGGACACTGAAGCTTTCTTT
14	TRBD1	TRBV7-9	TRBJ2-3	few	CASKDRTSTDTQYF	TGTGCCAGCAAGGACAGGACAAGCACAGATACGCAGTATTTT
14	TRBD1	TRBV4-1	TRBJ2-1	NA	CASSQGDRDNEQFF	TGCGCCAGCAGCCAAGGGGACAGGGACAATGAGCAGTTCTTC
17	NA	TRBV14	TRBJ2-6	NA	CASSSIDWNSGANVLTF	TGTGCCAGCAGCTCTATCGACTGGAACTCTGGGGCCAACGTCCTGACTTTC
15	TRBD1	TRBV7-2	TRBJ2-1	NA	CASSLRPGTANEQFF	TGTGCCAGCAGCTTGCGACCCGGGACAGCCAATGAGCAGTTCTTC
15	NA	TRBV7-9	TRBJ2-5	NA	CASSRRGLYQETQYF	TGTGCCAGCTCCAGACGAGGCCTGTACCAAGAGACCCAGTACTTC
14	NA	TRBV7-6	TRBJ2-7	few	CASSSLDSAYEQYF	TGTGCCAGCAGCTCCCTTGACTCTGCCTACGAGCAGTACTTC
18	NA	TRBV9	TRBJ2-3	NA	CASSVAETNIGRTDTQYF	TGTGCCAGCAGCGTAGCAGAGACCAATATTGGCCGCACAGATACGCAGTATTTT
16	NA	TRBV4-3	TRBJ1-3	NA	CASSQVSGTTGNTIYF	TGCGCCAGCAGCCAAGTATCAGGGACTACTGGAAACACCATATATTTT
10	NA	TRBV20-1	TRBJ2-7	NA	CSARRYEQYF	TGCAGTGCTAGGCGATACGAGCAGTACTTC
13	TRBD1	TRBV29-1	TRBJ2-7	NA	CSGQTGGGHEQYF	TGCAGCGGACAGACAGGGGGAGGCCACGAGCAGTACTTC
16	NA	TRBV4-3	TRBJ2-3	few	CASSQDARGVGDTQYF	TGCGCCAGCAGCCAAGACGCGCGGGGAGTGGGAGATACGCAGTATTTT
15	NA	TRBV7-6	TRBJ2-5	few	CASSPGTVPQETQYF	TGTGCCAGCAGCCCCGGGACTGTACCACAAGAGACCCAGTACTTC
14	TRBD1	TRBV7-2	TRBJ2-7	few	CASSGDRGHHEQYF	TGTGCCAGCAGCGGCGACAGGGGGCACCACGAGCAGTACTTC
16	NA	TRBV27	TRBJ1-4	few	CASSPQGGRNGEKLFF	TGTGCCAGCAGTCCCCAAGGGGGGAGGAATGGTGAAAAACTGTTTTTT
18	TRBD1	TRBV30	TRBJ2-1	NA	CAWSQGQGASISVYEQFF	TGTGCCTGGAGTCAGGGACAGGGGGCGTCTATAAGCGTCTATGAGCAGTTCTTC
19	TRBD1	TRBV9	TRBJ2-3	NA	CASSDRDRGTVTDTDTQYF	TGTGCCAGCAGCGATCGGGACAGGGGAACGGTCACGGACACAGATACGCAGTATTTT
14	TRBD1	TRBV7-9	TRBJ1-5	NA	CASSTTGSNQPQHF	TGTGCCAGCAGCACGACAGGGAGCAATCAGCCCCAGCATTTT
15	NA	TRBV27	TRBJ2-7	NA	CASSWTEESSYEQYF	TGTGCCAGCAGTTGGACAGAGGAGTCATCCTACGAGCAGTACTTC
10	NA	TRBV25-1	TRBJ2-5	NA	CASRGETQYF	TGTGCCAGCAGAGGGGAGACCCAGTACTTC
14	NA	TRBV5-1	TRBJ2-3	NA	CASSFLQGADTQYF	TGCGCCAGCAGCTTCTTACAGGGAGCAGATACGCAGTATTTT
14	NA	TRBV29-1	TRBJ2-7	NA	CSVVPPGIPYEQYF	TGCAGCGTTGTCCCTCCAGGGATCCCCTACGAGCAGTACTTC
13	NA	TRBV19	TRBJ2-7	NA	CASSIEGNYEQYF	TGTGCTAGTAGTATAGAGGGTAACTACGAGCAGTACTTC
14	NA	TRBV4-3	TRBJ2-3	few	CASSPRGGEDTQYF	TGCGCCAGCAGCCCCCGGGGCGGCGAGGATACGCAGTATTTT
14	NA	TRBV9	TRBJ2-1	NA	CASSPTVVGDEQFF	TGTGCCAGCAGCCCCACTGTTGTGGGGGATGAGCAGTTCTTC
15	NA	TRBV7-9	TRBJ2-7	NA	CASSITSRGAYEQYF	TGTGCCAGCAGCATCACCTCTCGCGGAGCATACGAGCAGTACTTC
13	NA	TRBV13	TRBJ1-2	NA	CASSLGQGYGYTF	TGTGCCAGCAGCTTAGGCCAGGGCTATGGCTACACCTTC
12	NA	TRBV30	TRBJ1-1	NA	CAWNQRYAQAFF	TGTGCCTGGAATCAGCGTTACGCCCAAGCTTTCTTT
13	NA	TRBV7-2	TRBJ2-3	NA	CASSRSWADTQYF	TGTGCCAGCAGCCGATCCTGGGCAGATACGCAGTATTTT
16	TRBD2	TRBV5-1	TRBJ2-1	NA	CASSLLAWEGGNEQFF	TGCGCCAGCAGCTTGCTGGCTTGGGAGGGTGGCAATGAGCAGTTCTTC
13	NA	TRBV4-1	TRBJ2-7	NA	CASSQDRGIEQYF	TGCGCCAGCAGCCAAGATCGAGGGATCGAGCAGTACTTC
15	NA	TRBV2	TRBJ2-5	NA	CASVVDPTFQETQYF	TGTGCCAGCGTAGTCGACCCGACTTTTCAAGAGACCCAGTACTTC